This TCR beta chain was observed in a study of OX40 agonist ivuxolimab in advanced cancers. The overall study: Prior anti-PD-1, anti-PD-L1 or anti-CTLA-4 therapy was allowed; more than 30% had some.

CDR1 is SEHNR, CDR2 FQNEAQ, per germline (reference sequence). Trimming shortened V by 0 bases and J by 3 bases, and 7 bases separated the two germline ends. The CDR3 totals 14 residues. This table comes from immunoSEQ multiplex PCR, and its TCRdb copy is limited to in-frame clones, with some not included. The sample lists some 50,000 clones, 88% occurring once. This specimen consisted of CD4+ or CD8+ T cells sorted from blood, obtained in a trial of the OX40 agonist ivuxolimab. The receptor was derived from an adult with an advanced solid tumor such as melanoma, head and neck, liver or kidney cancer. The chain joins TRBV7-9 to TRBJ2-3, with D hard to call. The CDR3 is CASSLAGATDTQYF. CDR3 DNA sequence: TGTGCCAGCAGCTTAGCGGGCGCAACAGATACGCAGTATTTT.